This T cell receptor beta chain was sequenced for a study of T cell responses to AZD1222 COVID-19 vaccine. This CDR3 comprises 14 residues. Trimming removed 3 bases from V and 8 bases from J, with 14 bases in between. In germline, CDR1 is SGDLS, CDR2 YYNGEE. As to this clone: Its specificity is unknown.

Repertoires were generated with immunoSEQ multiplex PCR, while TCRdb's copy carries only in-frame clones and drops some. The data show 150,000 or so clones, 90% to 95% seen once. The study's findings and limits: The study identified only six AZD1222 recipients as seropositive at baseline. Spike-specific TCR breadth and depth were elevated following two AZD1222 doses. Donors were chiefly white British, with a greater number of females, and clonal diversity was perhaps underestimated. Vaccine-associated CD4 TCRs ranged over spike, dominating at 160-218 and 743-854.

The sample consisted of peripheral blood, taken 28 days after the second AZD1222 dose. This TCR was sampled from an adult who received the AZD1222 COVID-19 vaccine. This chain joins TRBV9 and TRBJ1-4; tentatively, D is TRBD1 (5 bases). CDR3 in amino acids: CASSALGLGEKLFF. The CDR3 region has the DNA TGTGCCAGCAGCGCTCTGGGGCTTGGGGAAAAACTGTTTTTT.